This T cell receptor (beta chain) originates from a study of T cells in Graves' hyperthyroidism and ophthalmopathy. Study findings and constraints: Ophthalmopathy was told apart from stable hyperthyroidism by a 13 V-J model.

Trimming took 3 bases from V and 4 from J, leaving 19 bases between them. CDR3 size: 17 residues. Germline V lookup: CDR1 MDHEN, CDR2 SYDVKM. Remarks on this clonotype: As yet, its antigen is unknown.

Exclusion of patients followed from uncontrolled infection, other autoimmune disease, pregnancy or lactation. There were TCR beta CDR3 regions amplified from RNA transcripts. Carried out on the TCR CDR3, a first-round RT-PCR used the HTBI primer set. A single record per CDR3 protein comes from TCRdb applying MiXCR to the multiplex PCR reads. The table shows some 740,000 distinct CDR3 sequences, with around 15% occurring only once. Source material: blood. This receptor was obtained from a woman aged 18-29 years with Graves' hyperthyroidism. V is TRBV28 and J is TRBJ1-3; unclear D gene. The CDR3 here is CASSLKIDLPLGNTIYF. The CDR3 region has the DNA TGTGCCAGCAGTTTGAAGATCGACCTACCCTTGGGAAACACCATATATTTT.